Listed below are T cell receptor beta chains from one sample, sequenced in a study of cytomegalovirus exposure and HLA in healthy donors. The protocol was immunoSEQ multiplex PCR, while the TCRdb copy is restricted to in-frame clones and leaves out a portion. Found here are nearly 200,000 clones, more than 75% of them singletons; the top ten hold around 0.42%. The specimen was PBMCs. These TCRs come from a male donor in good health and CMV-seropositive. Both conserved end residues are part of each CDR3. D genes are given only for firm matches. The size entry is marked missing in some rows and otherwise reads once, few, many or a size class.

clone size,V gene,D gene,J gene,CDR3 protein,CDR3 DNA
NA,TRBV7-2,NA,TRBJ2-7,CASSLVGLASYEQYF,TGTGCCAGCAGCTTAGTTGGGCTGGCCTCCTACGAGCAGTACTTC
NA,TRBV5-6,TRBD1,TRBJ1-6,CASSSDRGMAPLHF,TGTGCCAGCAGCTCGGACAGGGGGATGGCCCCCCTCCACTTT
few,TRBV5-4,TRBD1,TRBJ1-6,CASSLSGTGVSPLHF,TGTGCCAGCAGCTTGTCCGGGACAGGGGTTTCACCCCTCCACTTT
NA,TRBV30,NA,TRBJ1-2,CAWTLGGNYGYTF,TGTGCCTGGACCTTGGGAGGTAACTATGGCTACACCTTC
NA,TRBV4-3,TRBD1,TRBJ1-1,CASSQALRTGSPEAFF,TGCGCCAGCAGCCAAGCTCTAAGGACAGGGAGCCCTGAAGCTTTCTTT
NA,TRBV18,NA,TRBJ1-4,CASSREDEKLFF,TGTGCCAGCTCACGAGAAGATGAAAAACTGTTTTTT
NA,TRBV19,NA,TRBJ2-4,CASSIERAVLAKNIQYF,TGTGCCAGTAGTATAGAAAGAGCGGTACTAGCCAAAAACATTCAGTACTTC
NA,TRBV6-5,TRBD1,TRBJ1-5,CASSLDRDSNQPQHF,TGTGCCAGCAGCCTGGACAGGGATAGCAATCAGCCCCAGCATTTT
NA,TRBV19,TRBD1,TRBJ2-2,CASNANGRGLTGELFF,TGTGCCAGTAATGCCAATGGCAGGGGGCTCACCGGGGAGCTGTTTTTT
NA,TRBV7-9,NA,TRBJ2-7,CASSPYTSRTASYEQYF,TGTGCCAGCAGCCCGTATACCTCAAGGACAGCGTCGTACGAGCAGTACTTC
NA,TRBV5-6,NA,TRBJ2-5,CASSSVNGGSETQYF,TGTGCCAGCAGCTCCGTCAACGGAGGCTCGGAGACCCAGTACTTC
NA,TRBV25-1,NA,TRBJ1-2,CASSSASGTKYYGYTF,TGTGCCAGCAGTAGCGCTTCCGGGACAAAGTACTATGGCTACACCTTC
once,TRBV7-2,NA,TRBJ2-3,CASSQADTQYF,TGTGCCAGCTCCCAGGCAGATACGCAGTATTTT
NA,TRBV21-1,NA,TRBJ2-7,CASSKRLERPKTYEQYF,TGTGCCAGCAGCAAACGGCTGGAGCGGCCGAAAACCTACGAGCAGTACTTC
NA,TRBV27,TRBD1,TRBJ1-2,CASSLSTGGSNYGYTF,TGTGCCAGCAGTTTATCGACAGGGGGATCTAACTATGGCTACACCTTC
NA,TRBV6-1,TRBD1,TRBJ1-2,CASSELTGYYGYTF,TGTGCCAGCAGTGAATTGACAGGGTACTATGGCTACACCTTC
NA,TRBV7-3,TRBD2,TRBJ2-3,CASSFLAGGTDTQYF,TGTGCCAGCAGCTTTTTAGCGGGAGGGACAGATACGCAGTATTTT
once,TRBV5-8,TRBD1,TRBJ1-2,CASSPVDRVPVYGYTF,TGTGCCAGCAGCCCCGTCGACAGGGTACCCGTTTATGGCTACACCTTC
NA,TRBV9,TRBD1,TRBJ1-1,CASSVMPGQGGTEAFF,TGTGCCAGCAGCGTGATGCCGGGACAGGGGGGCACTGAAGCTTTCTTT
NA,TRBV18,TRBD1,TRBJ1-4,CASSPRPVWQGVENEKLFF,TGTGCCAGCTCACCACGACCGGTTTGGCAGGGGGTTGAGAATGAAAAACTGTTTTTT
NA,TRBV7-2,NA,TRBJ1-1,CASSYPRLGNTEAFF,TGTGCCAGCAGCTATCCCCGACTCGGGAACACTGAAGCTTTCTTT
NA,TRBV5-1,NA,TRBJ2-7,CASSLVGRSYEQYF,TGCGCCAGCAGCTTGGTAGGGAGGTCCTACGAGCAGTACTTC
NA,TRBV5-1,TRBD2,TRBJ2-5,CASSDGAGGTETQYF,TGCGCCAGCAGCGACGGGGCGGGGGGTACTGAGACCCAGTACTTC
NA,TRBV5-6,TRBD1,TRBJ1-4,CASSFTRSTGGLGEKLFF,TGTGCCAGCAGCTTTACAAGGTCGACAGGGGGCCTTGGGGAAAAACTGTTTTTT
NA,TRBV28,TRBD2,TRBJ2-5,CASSPGLAGSETQYF,TGTGCCAGCAGTCCCGGACTAGCGGGATCGGAGACCCAGTACTTC
NA,TRBV7-2,NA,TRBJ2-7,CASAFREDEQYF,TGTGCCAGCGCGTTCAGGGAGGACGAGCAGTACTTC
once,TRBV5-1,TRBD2,TRBJ2-5,CASSLVGSGGAQETQYF,TGCGCCAGCAGCTTGGTTGGGAGCGGGGGGGCCCAAGAGACCCAGTACTTC
NA,TRBV11-3,TRBD2,TRBJ2-7,CASSLDGTSSYEQYF,TGTGCCAGCAGCTTAGATGGGACTAGCTCCTACGAGCAGTACTTC
once,TRBV19,NA,TRBJ1-1,CASSTGRGMITEAFF,TGTGCCAGTAGTACGGGTAGAGGGATGATCACTGAAGCTTTCTTT
few,TRBV5-1,TRBD1,TRBJ1-1,CASSRGQEIRTPEAFF,TGCGCCAGCAGCCGCGGACAGGAGATAAGGACCCCTGAAGCTTTCTTT
NA,TRBV19,NA,TRBJ1-1,CASRGGGTEAFF,TGTGCCAGTAGAGGGGGTGGAACTGAAGCTTTCTTT
once,TRBV7-2,NA,TRBJ2-7,CASSLGNSYEQYF,TGTGCCAGCAGCTTAGGCAACAGCTACGAGCAGTACTTC
NA,TRBV5-1,TRBD2,TRBJ2-5,CASSLGTREETQYF,TGCGCCAGCAGCTTGGGGACTAGGGAGGAGACCCAGTACTTC
NA,TRBV5-4,NA,TRBJ2-7,CASGQGTGLAGSYEQYF,TGTGCCAGCGGGCAGGGGACAGGCCTAGCGGGATCCTACGAGCAGTACTTC
NA,TRBV4-2,NA,TRBJ1-1,CASSQGGLANTEAFF,TGTGCCAGCAGCCAAGGGGGGCTAGCGAACACTGAAGCTTTCTTT
NA,TRBV7-6,TRBD1,TRBJ2-4,CASSRDRGLGAKNIQYF,TGTGCCAGCAGTCGGGACAGGGGGCTTGGAGCCAAAAACATTCAGTACTTC
few,TRBV6-1,NA,TRBJ1-1,CASSLLRGEAFF,TGTGCCAGCAGCCTTTTACGGGGGGAAGCTTTCTTT
NA,TRBV4-1,NA,TRBJ1-5,CASSQDVHGFVEPQHF,TGCGCCAGCAGCCAAGATGTCCACGGGTTTGTTGAGCCCCAGCATTTT
NA,TRBV5-1,NA,TRBJ2-3,CASSLGQGLTDTQYF,TGCGCCAGCAGCTTGGGACAGGGACTCACAGATACGCAGTATTTT
NA,TRBV29-1,TRBD1,TRBJ1-2,CSAGGVHGYTF,TGCAGCGCAGGGGGCGTACATGGCTACACCTTC
few,TRBV19,NA,TRBJ2-7,CASSSQGIGEQYF,TGTGCCAGTAGTTCACAGGGAATCGGCGAGCAGTACTTC